This T cell receptor beta chain was identified in a study of blood T cell repertoires in COVID-19 (dated by TCRdb to the early 2020s). A note on the overall study: Samples covering the acute and convalescent phases of COVID-19 were provided by collaborators in the United States, Italy and Spain. HLA class I and class II types, where available, came from metadata supplied by the sample provider rather than from assay-based typing. Nearly every sample came with metadata listing a de-identified subject ID, COVID-19 status, age in years and sex. The repertoires were made available in a free public database intended to serve as a resource for research on the immune response to SARS-CoV-2. Samples came from the ongoing ImmuneRACE study (first 160 participants) plus 1,254 subjects from 6 global collaborators. The material from the prospective study consisted of cDNA or gDNA derived from T cells, B-cell-depleted T cells, or PBMCs. Deeply sampled blood TCRbeta repertoires from subjects exposed to, actively infected with, or recovered from COVID-19 were included in the dataset. Results and caveats for the whole study, not just this receptor: Clinical and demographic metadata were provided uncurated, with the amount varying by source and participant.

The collaborating institutions used their own protocols to collect whole blood in K2EDTA tubes. For TCRbeta analysis, collaborators shipped samples in one of three forms: frozen whole blood, isolated PBMCs, or DNA extracted from either of those sample types. The immunoSEQ Assay, a bias-controlled multiplex PCR, was used to amplify TCRbeta CDR3 regions from genomic DNA. The paper's processing steps were these. The number of nucleated cells in each sample was estimated by amplification of reference gene primers within the assay. Sequence reads were collapsed and filtered to measure the absolute abundance of every unique TCRbeta CDR3 rearrangement. For each sample, productive Simpson clonality was calculated as the square root of Simpson's diversity index across productive rearrangements. TCRdb's version of the immuneACCESS table is confined to in-frame rearrangements and falls short of the full clone set. An unresolved V gene accounts for under half of the shortfall where checked; the remainder is of unknown origin. D and trimming were read from the DNA, whereas the V and J calls and clone size are those reported in that table. Here the sample has 140,000 or so clones; roughly 88% occur a single time. The ten largest clones capture approximately 1.5% of the sample.

The V end loses 7 bases and the J end loses 8 bases, and a stretch of 20 bases separates them. Counted from cysteine to phenylalanine, this CDR3 has 14 amino acids. Only the CDR3 part of the read is kept: 42 bases, read in frame from the first base. The germline V gene encodes CDR1 MNHEY and CDR2 SVGAGI. About this clone itself: There is no known antigen for this receptor. No much larger clonotype is one base removed from it; base qualities were not supplied.

In this chain, TRBV6-5 is recombined with TRBJ1-2; TRBD1 might be the D gene, on 5 matching bases. This clonotype originated in a woman aged 50 to 60 with acute or convalescent COVID-19. Specimen: peripheral blood. The sequence in DNA is TGTGCCAGCAAAGCATCCTTTAGGGGCGGAGGCTACACCTTC. Translation gives CASKASFRGGGYTF.